The 27 T cell receptor beta chains below come from one sample, sequenced in a study of T cells after yellow fever vaccination. TCRdb re-called the 5' RACE reads through MiXCR, storing one row per CDR3 protein. The repertoire includes around 360,000 distinct CDR3 sequences, roughly 10% of them detected once, and around 18% sits in the top ten. The sequenced sample was PBMCs, obtained on the day of the first yellow fever vaccination. Receptors originate from a man aged 18 to 30 who received the YFV17D yellow fever vaccine.

J is TRBJ2-2 and V is TRBV4-3; the D is unclear. The V end was cut by 2 bases, the J end by 1 base, with 14 bases between. This CDR3 comprises 17 residues. The germline gives CDR1 LGHNA, CDR2 YSLEER. The CDR3 nucleotides read TGCGCCAGCAGCCAACAAGCGAGCGCCCAGAACACCGGGGAGCTGTTTTTT. It encodes CASSQQASAQNTGELFF.

The rearrangement joins TRBV28 to TRBJ1-5; D is undetermined. The V end lost 3 bases, the J end lost 9 bases, and 6 bases lay between the germline ends. CDR3 size: 11 residues. From germline, CDR1 is MDHEN and CDR2 SYDVKM. This CDR3 is CASSFGVPQHF. The DNA of the CDR3 is TGTGCCAGCAGTTTCGGCGTGCCCCAGCATTTT.

A few counts support this clonotype. The chain combines TRBV5-1 with TRBJ2-1, with 9 bases lining up with TRBD2. Germline V lookup: CDR1 SGHRS, CDR2 YFSETQ. CDR3 length equals 15 residues. Germline trimming cut 2 bases from V and 9 bases from J; bases unmatched to any gene: 9. In nucleotides, the CDR3 is TGCGCCAGCAGCTTCTTGGCGGGGGGGCCGGGTGAGCAGTTCTTC. This translates into CASSFLAGGPGEQFF.

This clonotype was seen a handful of times. The rearrangement links TRBV18 to TRBJ1-1; TRBD1 might be the D (5 bases). Per the germline V gene, CDR1 is KGHSH and CDR2 is LQKENI. V gave up 4 bases and J gave up 3 bases, with 15 bases separating them. The CDR3 is 15 amino acids. CDR3 DNA: TGTGCCAGCTCACAGAATCCGGGACGGGACACTGAAGCTTTCTTT. It is translated as CASSQNPGRDTEAFF.

This clonotype came up a few times. The rearrangement joins TRBV19 to TRBJ1-5; TRBD1 is a possible D gene (5 bases). V lost 0 bases and J lost 3, with 9 bases in between. Germline V gene data show CDR1 as LNHDA and CDR2 as SQIVND (reference sequence). The CDR3 covers 15 residues. CDR3 DNA sequence: TGTGCCAGTAGTATAGAAGGGGATCCCAATCAGCCCCAGCATTTT. Amino acid sequence: CASSIEGDPNQPQHF.

The chain is built from TRBV7-2 and TRBJ1-1; D perhaps matches TRBD1 (5 bases). V was shortened by 0 bases and J by 7 bases, with 12 bases between the two germline ends. From germline, CDR1 is SGHTA and CDR2 FQGNSA. The CDR3 has 14 residues. In nucleotides, the CDR3 is TGTGCCAGCAGCTTAGCGCGGCAGGGAGGTGAAGCTTTCTTT. Its protein product is CASSLARQGGEAFF.

The chain has TRBV6-1 and TRBJ2-3; D possibly uses TRBD1 or TRBD2 (5 bases each). CDR1 and CDR2 (germline): MNHNS, SASEGT. V lost 6 bases, J lost 5 bases, and 15 bases lay in between. This CDR3 spans 14 amino acids. This CDR3 is CASRAPGTGDTQYF. The CDR3 bases are TGTGCCAGCAGGGCCCCCGGGACCGGAGATACGCAGTATTTT.

This chain connects TRBV30 to TRBJ1-2, with D unclear. Germline-derived CDR1 and CDR2 are GTSNPN and SVGIG (reference sequence). V lost 0 bases, J lost 5 bases, and 16 bases lay in between. The CDR3 length is 15 residues. CDR3 amino acids: CAWSVSRSLWYGYTF. The DNA of the CDR3 is TGTGCCTGGAGTGTATCAAGGTCTCTTTGGTATGGCTACACCTTC.

Only a few counts were recorded for this clonotype. V usage is TRBV24-1 and J usage is TRBJ2-1; D call uncertain. Germline V gene lookup returns CDR1 KGHDR and CDR2 SFDVKD. The CDR3 totals 15 residues. Between the trimmed V and J ends, which lost 2 bases and 2 bases, there was a span of 9 bases. CDR3 protein: CATSDSTPAYNEQFF. For the CDR3, the DNA is TGTGCCACCAGTGATTCGACTCCGGCCTACAATGAGCAGTTCTTC.

This sequence joins TRBV9 and TRBJ2-2, with D possibly TRBD2 on 5 matching bases. This CDR3 is 16 amino acids long. Germline V gene sequence: CDR1 SGDLS, CDR2 YYNGEE. Trimming shortened V by 0 bases and J by 1 base, and 10 bases separated the two germline ends. CDR3 in amino acids: CASSVGPAGNTGELFF. The CDR3 DNA is TGTGCCAGCAGCGTAGGGCCGGCGGGGAACACCGGGGAGCTGTTTTTT.

In nucleotides, the CDR3 is TGTGCCAGCTCACCGACAGGGCTACACGAGACCCAGTACTTC. As protein: CASSPTGLHETQYF. The chain is built from TRBV18 and TRBJ2-5; TRBD1 matches at 7 bases. The germline V gene has CDR1 KGHSH and CDR2 LQKENI. With 3 bases clipped from V and 5 bases from J, the junction kept 6 bases outside the gene matches. This CDR3 region has 14 residues.

The chain recombines TRBV29-1 with TRBJ2-2, with 8 bases matching TRBD1. Trimming took 4 bases from V and 4 from J; bases not matched to a gene: 2. Germline V gives CDR1 SQVTM, CDR2 ANQGSEA. The CDR3 has 13 residues. The CDR3 sequence: CSVVTGGTGELFF. In DNA, the CDR3 is TGCAGCGTTGTTACAGGGGGCACCGGGGAGCTGTTTTTT.

The chain links TRBV5-4 to TRBJ2-1; 11 nucleotides match TRBD2. The CDR3 sequence is 17 residues long. Trimming at V came to 4 bases and at J to 3 bases, leaving 9 bases not matched to a gene. Germline CDR1 and CDR2: SGHNT and YYREEE (reference sequence). Written as DNA, the CDR3 is TGTGCCAGCAGCCGACAGATAACTAGCGGGGGCTACAATGAGCAGTTCTTC. This translates into CASSRQITSGGYNEQFF.

This clonotype occurred many times. The rearrangement joins TRBV14 to TRBJ1-2; D may be TRBD1 (6 bases). This CDR3 has 16 amino acids. Germline V CDR1 and CDR2: SGHDN, FVKESK. V was shortened by 3 bases and J by 6 bases, with 20 bases between the two germline ends. The CDR3 is CASSHVDSFKGDGYTF. The CDR3 DNA sequence: TGTGCCAGCAGCCACGTGGACAGCTTCAAAGGAGATGGCTACACCTTC.

This clonotype was seen only a few times. The V gene is TRBV2, the J gene TRBJ2-1; D is unclear. V was shortened by 4 bases and J by 3 bases, with 13 bases between the two germline ends. CDR1 is SNHLY, CDR2 FYNNEI, per germline. The CDR3 runs 15 residues. The CDR3 nucleotides are TGTGCCAGCAGTGCGGGCCGATTAAACTACAATGAGCAGTTCTTC. This translates into CASSAGRLNYNEQFF.

The V and J genes are TRBV4-1 and TRBJ2-1; TRBD2 matches 16 bases. Germline V gives CDR1 MGHRA, CDR2 YSYEKL. This CDR3 contains 21 residues. V lost 3 bases and J lost 0; bases outside the gene matches: 11. CDR3 loop: CASSQVPGLAGGVSSYNEQFF. CDR3 bases: TGCGCCAGCAGCCAGGTCCCGGGACTAGCGGGGGGGGTCTCCTCCTACAATGAGCAGTTCTTC.

The J gene is TRBJ2-3, the V gene TRBV18; 8 nucleotides agree with TRBD1. CDR1 KGHSH and CDR2 LQKENI come from the germline V gene. V lost 11 bases to trimming and J lost 0 bases; unmatched junction nucleotides: 4. The CDR3 totals 13 residues. The CDR3 is CASRTGSTDTQYF. The CDR3 nucleotides read TGTGCCTCTCGGACAGGGAGCACAGATACGCAGTATTTT. Full variable domain (outside the CDR3, taken from reference TRBV18 and TRBJ2-3): NAGVMQNPRHLVRRRGQEARLRCSPMKGHSHVYWYRQLPEEGLKFMVYLQKENIIDESGMPKERFSAEFPKEGPSILRIQQVVRGDSAAYFCASRTGSTDTQYFGPGTRLTVL.

This clonotype has just a few counts. V usage is TRBV19 and J usage is TRBJ2-3, with D possibly being TRBD2 (6 bases). Germline V lookup: CDR1 LNHDA, CDR2 SQIVND (reference sequence). Trimming took 7 bases from V and 4 from J, leaving 30 bases between them. The length of the CDR3 is 19 residues. The CDR3 DNA sequence: TGTGCCAGTAATAAGTATGGGGACCACGCCGGGAGCCTGTCAGATACGCAGTATTTT. Translation: CASNKYGDHAGSLSDTQYF.

This chain links TRBV11-2 with TRBJ2-1; the match to TRBD2 covers 8 bases. Germline lookup yields CDR1 SGHAT and CDR2 FQNNGV. CDR3 length: 16 residues. J was trimmed by 5 bases and V by 2 bases; bases with no gene match: 8. The CDR3 reads CASSLRGGDLDNEQFF. DNA of the CDR3: TGTGCCAGCAGCTTACGGGGGGGGGATCTAGACAATGAGCAGTTCTTC.

The table lists this clonotype with a few counts. The chain is built from TRBV11-2 and TRBJ2-3; perhaps TRBD1 as D (5 bases). Germline loops: CDR1 SGHAT, CDR2 FQNNGV. CDR3 length: 12 amino acids. Trimming pared 0 bases from V and 8 bases from J, leaving 6 bases between. CDR3: CASSLDQGTQYF. For the CDR3, the DNA is TGTGCCAGCAGCTTAGATCAGGGTACGCAGTATTTT.

The CDR3 spells CASRRGTENSYGYTF. DNA for the CDR3: TGTGCCAGCAGACGTGGGACAGAAAACAGCTATGGCTACACCTTC. J is TRBJ1-2 and V is TRBV6-2 or TRBV6-3; the match to TRBD1 covers 7 bases. The CDR3 totals 15 residues. J was trimmed by 4 bases and V by 6 bases; bases with no gene match: 11. Germline V lookup: CDR1 MNHEY, CDR2 SVGEGT.

The J gene is TRBJ2-1, the V gene TRBV7-2, with D tentatively TRBD2 (5 bases). V lost 1 base, J lost 4 bases, and 14 bases lay in between. The CDR3 loop spans 16 amino acids. Germline V lookup: CDR1 SGHTA, CDR2 FQGNSA. The CDR3 DNA reads TGTGCCAGCAGCTTAGAATCCGGGGTAGCGTACAATGAGCAGTTCTTC. Its protein product is CASSLESGVAYNEQFF.

This chain links TRBV7-9 with TRBJ1-6; D not certain. Trimming shortened V by 6 bases and J by 8 bases, and 5 bases separated the two germline ends. Germline CDR1 SEHNR, CDR2 FQNEAQ (reference sequence). CDR3 length: 11 amino acids. This CDR3 reads CASRRDSPLHF. In nucleotides, the CDR3 is TGTGCCAGCAGGAGGGATTCACCCCTCCACTTT.

This clonotype has at least ten counts. V is TRBV7-6 and J is TRBJ2-5; TRBD1 agrees at 7 bases. CDR1 SGHVS and CDR2 FNYEAQ come from the germline V gene. V shed 5 bases, J shed 1 base, and the junction held 4 bases outside the gene matches. The CDR3 is 14 residues long. The DNA of the CDR3 is TGTGCCAGCAGCCAAAGGACAGGCCAAGAGACCCAGTACTTC. Translating it yields CASSQRTGQETQYF.

The rearrangement uses TRBV5-1 and TRBJ1-4; D unclear. CDR1 is SGHRS and CDR2 is YFSETQ in the germline V gene. The CDR3 contains 15 residues. V was trimmed by 0 bases and J by 4 bases, leaving 10 bases between them. The CDR3 region has the DNA TGCGCCAGCAGCTTGGCGAACCTGGATAATGAAAAACTGTTTTTT. Protein sequence: CASSLANLDNEKLFF.

The chain carries TRBV18 and TRBJ2-5; 8 positions match TRBD1. In germline, CDR1 is KGHSH, CDR2 LQKENI. CDR3 length: 16 amino acids. The junction had 13 bases not matched to a gene; V was cut back by 6 bases and J by 4 bases. CDR3 region: CASSPRQATGAETQYF. For the CDR3, the DNA is TGTGCCAGCTCCCCAAGACAGGCGACAGGGGCAGAGACCCAGTACTTC.

The V call is TRBV4-1, the J call TRBJ2-4, with a weak D call TRBD1 (6 bases). CDR1 is MGHRA, CDR2 YSYEKL, per germline. Trimming took off 1 base at V and 0 bases at J, with 10 bases between the two ends. This CDR3 spans 16 amino acids. For the CDR3, the DNA is TGCGCCAGCAGCCAAGCTGGGGGCCTAGCCAAAAACATTCAGTACTTC. Amino acids: CASSQAGGLAKNIQYF.